Given below is one TCR beta chain in context. TCRdb reprocessed the 5' RACE reads with MiXCR, giving one entry per CDR3 protein. The sample holds approximately 500,000 distinct CDR3 sequences, 13% to 15% seen once. The sample originates from a study of identical twins. CDR1 and CDR2 (germline): MNHEY, SMNVEV (reference sequence). This CDR3 region has 18 residues. V lost 5 bases and J lost 0, with 20 bases in between. In addition, the sample was reused for a study of yellow fever vaccine responses in identical twins. As that report states: As reported, the vaccine T cell response of twins seemed partly convergent and partly personalized.

This rearrangement joins TRBV27 to TRBJ2-1, with D possibly matching TRBD1 (5 bases). Sequenced material: CD4+ T cells sorted from blood. The origin of this receptor is a young woman in good health. DNA of the CDR3: TGTGCCAGCAGTCCCACCCCAGGTAGGGGTAGCTCCTACAATGAGCAGTTCTTC. This translates into CASSPTPGRGSSYNEQFF.